This T cell receptor (beta chain) comes out of a study of blood T cell repertoires in COVID-19 (dated by TCRdb to about 2020). Turning to the overall study: Samples covering the acute and convalescent phases of COVID-19 were provided by collaborators in the United States, Italy and Spain. Deeply sampled blood TCRbeta repertoires from subjects exposed to, actively infected with, or recovered from COVID-19 were included in the dataset. Where available, HLA class I and class II types were taken from metadata supplied by the sample provider and were not determined by assay-based typing. Samples were obtained from the ongoing ImmuneRACE study (first 160 participants) and from over 1,000 subjects provided by 6 global collaborators. The sample metadata nearly always contained a de-identified subject ID, COVID-19 status, age in years and sex. The prospective study material was composed of cDNA or gDNA derived from T cells, B-cell-depleted T cells, or PBMCs. The repertoires were made available in a free public database intended to serve as a resource for research on the immune response to SARS-CoV-2. Paper-wide results and their limitations: Clinical and demographic metadata were provided uncurated, with the amount varying by source and participant.

This clone is a singleton in its sample. Its antigen has not been determined. No much larger clone exists at a distance of one base, and base qualities are not known. The collaborating institutions used their own protocols to collect whole blood in K2EDTA tubes. For TCRbeta analysis, collaborator samples were shipped as frozen whole blood, as isolated PBMCs, or as DNA extracted from either sample type. TCRbeta CDR3 regions were amplified from genomic DNA using the immunoSEQ Assay, a bias-controlled multiplex PCR. The authors processed their data as follows. Nucleated cell counts per sample were estimated from amplification of reference gene primers within the assay. Sequence reads were collapsed and filtered to measure the absolute abundance of every unique TCRbeta CDR3 rearrangement. Productive Simpson clonality was computed per sample as the square root of Simpson's diversity index over productive rearrangements. The table comes from immuneACCESS by way of TCRdb, which keeps in-frame sequences with V and J called. Part of the clones is missing from these tables; in studies checked, under half for an unresolved V gene and the rest for unknown reasons. The DNA was the basis for D and trimming; V, J and clone size are from that table. For this sample the table gives 120,000 or so clones, of which around 78% were detected only once. About 2.5% of the sample belongs to the ten largest clones.

Material: peripheral blood. The clonotype originates from an older man with acute or convalescent COVID-19.

The CDR3 region has the sequence CASSLGLSTDTQYF. The DNA is TGTGCCAGCAGCTTAGGTCTCAGCACAGATACGCAGTATTTT. In this chain, TRBV7-2 is recombined with TRBJ2-3; the D gene lacks a confident call. The CDR3, from cysteine to phenylalanine, totals 14 residues. Only the CDR3 DNA stays, 42 bases, in frame from base 1. V is clipped by 1 base and J by 0 bases, and the sequence between their germline boundaries is 5 bases long. For CDR1 and CDR2, the germline V gene lists SGHTA and FQGNSA.